The 8 T cell receptor beta chains given below trace back to one sample, sequenced in a study of monozygotic twins with cystic fibrosis. Generated by immunoSEQ multiplex PCR, the TCRdb table keeps only in-frame clones and is missing some. The table has roughly 25,000 clones, approximately 96% seen once. The sequenced sample consisted of blood. Receptors were obtained from a girl aged 2 to 9 with cystic fibrosis.

This sequence joins TRBV15 and TRBJ1-1; D is undetermined. Trimming removed 3 bases from V and 0 bases from J, with 8 bases in between. In germline, CDR1 is LNHNV, CDR2 YYDKDF (reference sequence). This CDR3 contains 14 residues. CDR3 in DNA: TGTGCCACCAGCAGCCGAGAGATGAACACTGAAGCTTTCTTT. Its translation: CATSSREMNTEAFF.

V usage is TRBV5-1 and J usage is TRBJ2-7; D possibly corresponds to TRBD1 (6 bases). V lost 0 bases to trimming and J lost 3 bases, with 13 bases between them. CDR1 SGHRS and CDR2 YFSETQ come from the germline V gene. The CDR3 totals 15 residues. The CDR3 sequence: CASSLVPGESYEQYF. The DNA for the CDR3 is TGCGCCAGCAGCTTGGTACCAGGGGAGAGCTACGAGCAGTACTTC.

The chain carries TRBV11-3 and TRBJ2-5; the D is unclear. The CDR3 runs 11 residues. The germline V and J ends were trimmed by 10 bases and 3 bases, with 9 bases remaining between them. Germline V gene data show CDR1 as SGHNT and CDR2 as YENEEA. The CDR3 DNA is TGTGCCACCCGACCAAAAGAGACCCAGTACTTC. Protein: CATRPKETQYF.

This rearrangement joins TRBV28 to TRBJ2-3; 8 positions agree with TRBD2. The CDR3 sequence is 20 residues long. Germline-derived CDR1 and CDR2 are MDHEN and SYDVKM. The V segment lost 1 base and the J segment 2 bases; nucleotides outside the gene matches: 17. The CDR3 sequence is CASSLSEWAARREDTDTQYF. The CDR3 nucleotides read TGTGCCAGCAGTTTATCGGAGTGGGCGGCTAGGCGGGAGGACACAGATACGCAGTATTTT.

The V and J genes are TRBV6-1 and TRBJ2-7; D call uncertain. CDR3 length: 16 amino acids. V was shortened by 0 bases and J by 0 bases, with 12 bases between the two germline ends. Germline V gene lookup returns CDR1 MNHNS and CDR2 SASEGT. This CDR3 reads CASSEAGTSVSYEQYF. CDR3 coding DNA: TGTGCCAGCAGTGAAGCCGGCACCTCAGTCTCCTACGAGCAGTACTTC.

The chain couples TRBV5-1 to TRBJ2-1; 14 nucleotides agree with TRBD2. The junction had 10 bases not matched to a gene; V was cut back by 4 bases and J by 7 bases. The germline V gene encodes CDR1 SGHRS and CDR2 YFSETQ. CDR3 size: 17 residues. CDR3 sequence: CASSLPGLAGVLNEQFF. In DNA form, the CDR3 reads TGCGCCAGCAGCCTCCCGGGACTAGCGGGAGTTTTAAATGAGCAGTTCTTC.

The chain links TRBV27 to TRBJ2-1; no reliable D call. Looked up from germline, CDR1 is MNHEY and CDR2 is SMNVEV (reference sequence). V lost 7 bases to trimming and J lost 3 bases, with 22 bases between them. The CDR3 totals 17 residues. CDR3 sequence reads: CASTTPSSPAGYNEQFF. CDR3 DNA sequence: TGTGCCAGCACCACCCCTAGTTCGCCCGCTGGCTACAATGAGCAGTTCTTC.

This chain joins TRBV6-1 and TRBJ2-7, with 7 bases fitting TRBD2. The V gene's germline CDR1 is MNHNS and CDR2 SASEGT. The CDR3 sequence is 14 residues long. Trimming removed 7 bases from V and 0 bases from J; junction bases left unmatched: 6. The chain's CDR3 is CASKIAGISYEQYF. In DNA, the CDR3 is TGTGCCAGCAAAATAGCGGGTATCTCCTACGAGCAGTACTTC.